A selection of T cell receptor beta chains follows, all from one sample in a study of healthy donors' naive CD4 and CD8 T cells. One entry per CDR3 protein results from TCRdb running MiXCR on the reads. The repertoire includes about 200,000 distinct CDR3 sequences, about 70% of them detected once, and approximately 2.5% sits in the top ten. Sequencing was done on a sample of naive CD4+ and CD8+ T cells sorted from blood, pooled from several donors. The receptors were gathered from a pool of human donors in good health; the sample pools cells from several healthy donors. Each CDR3 is given with its conserved first and last residue. The D gene is left open where the match is weak. Clone sizes are given selectively: once, few, many, or a class where the clone is expanded.

length: 11
size: .
J: TRBJ2-1
V: TRBV29-1
D: .
DNA: TGCAGCGTTTCCAGTAACAATGAGCAGTTCTTC
CDR3: CSVSSNNEQFF

length: 13
size: few
J: TRBJ2-7
V: TRBV12-3/TRBV12-4
D: TRBD1
DNA: TGTGCCAGCAGTCCGGGGACAGGGGGCGAGCAGTACTTC
CDR3: CASSPGTGGEQYF

length: 17
size: few
J: TRBJ1-6
V: TRBV19
D: .
DNA: TGTGCCAGTAGTATAGGCGGAGGGACTAGGCATAATTCACCCCTCCACTTT
CDR3: CASSIGGGTRHNSPLHF

length: 14
size: .
J: TRBJ2-3
V: TRBV12-5
D: TRBD1
DNA: TGTGCTAGTGGCCTGGACAGGGGCCATGATACGCAGTATTTT
CDR3: CASGLDRGHDTQYF

length: 14
size: few
J: TRBJ1-1
V: TRBV6-5
D: .
DNA: TGTGCCAGTAGTATAAGTGACATGAACACTGAAGCTTTCTTT
CDR3: CASSISDMNTEAFF

length: 16
size: .
J: TRBJ2-7
V: TRBV19
D: TRBD2
DNA: TGTGCCGACCCGACGGGACTAGCTCAAGAAACCTACGAGCAGTACTTC
CDR3: CADPTGLAQETYEQYF

length: 13
size: .
J: TRBJ1-1
V: TRBV29-1
D: .
DNA: TGCAGCGTTGGGGGGAGGACTAACACTGAAGCTTTCTTT
CDR3: CSVGGRTNTEAFF

length: 15
size: .
J: TRBJ1-2
V: TRBV27
D: .
DNA: TGTGCCAGCAGTGATCTAACAGGGTCCAACTATGGCTACACCTTC
CDR3: CASSDLTGSNYGYTF

length: 15
size: .
J: TRBJ1-5
V: TRBV15
D: TRBD1
DNA: TGTGCCACCAGCGTTTCGGGACAGTGGGATCAGCCCCAGCATTTT
CDR3: CATSVSGQWDQPQHF

length: 15
size: once
J: TRBJ1-2
V: TRBV11-2
D: TRBD1
DNA: TGTGCCAGCAGCCCACAGGGGACAGTGGTTTATGGCTACACCTTC
CDR3: CASSPQGTVVYGYTF

length: 14
size: .
J: TRBJ2-1
V: TRBV28
D: TRBD1
DNA: TGTGCCAGCAGTTTAGGGGACAGAGACAATGAGCAGTTCTTC
CDR3: CASSLGDRDNEQFF

length: 12
size: .
J: TRBJ1-1
V: TRBV29-1
D: .
DNA: TGCAGCGCGACAGCCCCGAACACTGAAGCTTTCTTT
CDR3: CSATAPNTEAFF

length: 14
size: .
J: TRBJ1-2
V: TRBV19
D: .
DNA: TGTGCCAGTCTTCCCGACAGCCCTCACTATGGCTACACCTTC
CDR3: CASLPDSPHYGYTF

length: 16
size: .
J: TRBJ2-7
V: TRBV6-1
D: .
DNA: TGTGCCAGCAGCGTCCTAGCAGGGGCCTCATCCTACGAGCAGTACTTC
CDR3: CASSVLAGASSYEQYF

length: 13
size: .
J: TRBJ1-1
V: TRBV20-1
D: .
DNA: TGCAGCCCCCTGAGGGAGGTACGCACTGAAGCTTTCTTT
CDR3: CSPLREVRTEAFF

length: 16
size: few
J: TRBJ1-2
V: TRBV29-1
D: .
DNA: TGCAGCGTCGGAAGCCGACAGCATAGGGGCCTCTATGGCTACACCTTC
CDR3: CSVGSRQHRGLYGYTF

length: 15
size: .
J: TRBJ2-1
V: TRBV7-2
D: .
DNA: TGTGCCAGCAGCTCCGCCGCCCAGCCATACAATGAGCAGTTCTTC
CDR3: CASSSAAQPYNEQFF

length: 15
size: .
J: TRBJ2-6
V: TRBV12-3/TRBV12-4
D: .
DNA: TGTGCCAGCAGTCCGACAGGAACTGGGGCCAACGTCCTGACTTTC
CDR3: CASSPTGTGANVLTF

length: 15
size: .
J: TRBJ2-3
V: TRBV7-4
D: .
DNA: TGTGCCAGCGGTTCCCGTGGCAGGGAGGCAGATACGCAGTATTTT
CDR3: CASGSRGREADTQYF

length: 15
size: .
J: TRBJ1-1
V: TRBV2
D: .
DNA: TGTGCCAGCACAGCCCGGGACGGGCGGAACACTGAAGCTTTCTTT
CDR3: CASTARDGRNTEAFF

length: 13
size: .
J: TRBJ2-5
V: TRBV11-2
D: .
DNA: TGTGCCAGCAGTACGGAGGGTGTGGAGACCCAGTACTTC
CDR3: CASSTEGVETQYF

length: 16
size: .
J: TRBJ2-3
V: TRBV27
D: TRBD2
DNA: TGTGCCAGCAGTTCCGGGATAGCGGGGAGCACAGATACGCAGTATTTT
CDR3: CASSSGIAGSTDTQYF

length: 14
size: .
J: TRBJ1-2
V: TRBV29-1
D: TRBD1
DNA: TGCAGCGTTGAAAGAGGACAGGGTATCTATGGCTACACCTTC
CDR3: CSVERGQGIYGYTF

length: 16
size: .
J: TRBJ2-7
V: TRBV5-1
D: TRBD1
DNA: TGCGCCAGCAGCTTGGATGGCCGGACAGGCCCCCACGAGCAGTACTTC
CDR3: CASSLDGRTGPHEQYF

length: 14
size: .
J: TRBJ2-5
V: TRBV6-2/TRBV6-3
D: .
DNA: TGTGCCAGCAGTTATTGGACGAGAGAGGAGACCCAGTACTTC
CDR3: CASSYWTREETQYF

length: 14
size: few
J: TRBJ1-2
V: TRBV6-5
D: TRBD1
DNA: TGTGCCAGCAGTGCGGACAGGGCTATCTATGGCTACACCTTC
CDR3: CASSADRAIYGYTF

length: 12
size: .
J: TRBJ1-1
V: TRBV29-1
D: .
DNA: TGCAGCGTTGCCTGGAGAAACACTGAAGCTTTCTTT
CDR3: CSVAWRNTEAFF

length: 14
size: few
J: TRBJ1-1
V: TRBV6-2/TRBV6-3
D: .
DNA: TGTGCCAGCAGCCCCTGGACAGCGAACACTGAAGCTTTCTTT
CDR3: CASSPWTANTEAFF

length: 14
size: .
J: TRBJ1-3
V: TRBV5-1
D: .
DNA: TGCGCCAGCAGCTTGGGACAGGCTGGAAACACCATATATTTT
CDR3: CASSLGQAGNTIYF

length: 15
size: .
J: TRBJ2-1
V: TRBV29-1
D: .
DNA: TGCAGCGTGGAAGGGGACAAGAGCTCCTACAATGAGCAGTTCTTC
CDR3: CSVEGDKSSYNEQFF

length: 14
size: once
J: TRBJ2-1
V: TRBV29-1
D: TRBD2
DNA: TGCAGCGTTGAGATCGGGCTAGCGGTGAGTGAGCAGTTCTTC
CDR3: CSVEIGLAVSEQFF

length: 14
size: .
J: TRBJ2-7
V: TRBV7-8
D: TRBD1
DNA: TGTGCCAGCAGCCCCGGACAGGGTTTCAACGAGCAGTACTTC
CDR3: CASSPGQGFNEQYF

length: 17
size: .
J: TRBJ2-1
V: TRBV19
D: TRBD1
DNA: TGTGCCAGTAGTATCACTTCCGGGACAGGGGCCCACAATGAGCAGTTCTTC
CDR3: CASSITSGTGAHNEQFF

length: 17
size: .
J: TRBJ2-1
V: TRBV6-6
D: TRBD2
DNA: TGTGCCAGCAGTTACTCACCCGCGGGAGGTTTGTACAATGAGCAGTTCTTC
CDR3: CASSYSPAGGLYNEQFF

length: 14
size: .
J: TRBJ2-7
V: TRBV6-5
D: TRBD2
DNA: TGTGCCAGCAGTCAGCGGGAGTCAAGCTACGAGCAGTACTTC
CDR3: CASSQRESSYEQYF